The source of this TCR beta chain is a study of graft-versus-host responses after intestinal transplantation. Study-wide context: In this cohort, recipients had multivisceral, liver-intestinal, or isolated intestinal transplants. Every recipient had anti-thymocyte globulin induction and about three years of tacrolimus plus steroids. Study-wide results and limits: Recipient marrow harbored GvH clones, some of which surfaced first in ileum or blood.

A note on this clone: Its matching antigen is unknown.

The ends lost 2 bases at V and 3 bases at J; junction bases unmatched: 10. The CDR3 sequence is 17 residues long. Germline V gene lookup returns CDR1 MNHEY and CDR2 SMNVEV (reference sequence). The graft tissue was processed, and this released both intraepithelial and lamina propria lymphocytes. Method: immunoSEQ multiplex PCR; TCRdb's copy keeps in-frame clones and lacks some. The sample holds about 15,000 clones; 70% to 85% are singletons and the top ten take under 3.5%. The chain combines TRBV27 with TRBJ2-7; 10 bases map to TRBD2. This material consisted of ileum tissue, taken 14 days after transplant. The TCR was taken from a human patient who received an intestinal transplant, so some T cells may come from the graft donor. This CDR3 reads CASSLRGQAGGRYEQYF. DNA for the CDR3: TGTGCCAGCAGTTTAAGGGGCCAAGCGGGAGGGCGCTACGAGCAGTACTTC.